This entry features one T cell receptor (beta chain) sequence. This specimen comes from a study of blood T cell repertoires in COVID-19. Study details: Samples came from the United States, Italy and Spain, spanning acute and convalescent COVID-19.

As originally analysed: Estimation of nucleated cell counts was performed using reference gene primer amplification. This table comes from immunoSEQ multiplex PCR, and its TCRdb copy is limited to in-frame clones, with some not included. The D gene and trimming were derived from the DNA, and the V and J assignments and clone size from that table. The data show approximately 71,000 clones, with 70% to 85% seen just once and approximately 26% held by the top ten. V lost 6 bases and J lost 3, with 12 bases in between. This CDR3 contains 14 residues. Germline V gene lookup returns CDR1 MNHNY and CDR2 SVGAGI (reference sequence).

This clonotype originated in a man between 60 and 75 years old with active or convalescent COVID-19. The sequencing sample was made of peripheral blood. The chain joins TRBV6-6 to TRBJ1-5; D may be TRBD1 (6 bases). This CDR3 reads CASSRQVANQPQHF. The CDR3 DNA reads TGTGCCAGCAGCCGACAGGTCGCCAATCAGCCCCAGCATTTT.